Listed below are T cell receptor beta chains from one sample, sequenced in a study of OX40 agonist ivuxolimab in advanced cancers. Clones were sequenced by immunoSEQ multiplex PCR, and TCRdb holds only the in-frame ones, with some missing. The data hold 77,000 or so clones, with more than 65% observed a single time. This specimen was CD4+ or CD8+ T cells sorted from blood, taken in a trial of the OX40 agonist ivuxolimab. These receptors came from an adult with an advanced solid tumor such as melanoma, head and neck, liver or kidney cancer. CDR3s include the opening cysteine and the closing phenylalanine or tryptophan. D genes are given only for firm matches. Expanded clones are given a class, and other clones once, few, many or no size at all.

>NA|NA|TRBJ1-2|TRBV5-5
TGTGCCAGCAGCCCCTACGAGGGTTTGGTCTACACCTTC
CASSPYEGLVYTF
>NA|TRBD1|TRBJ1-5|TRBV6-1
TGTGCCGCGAGGGGAGGGGGCGTCAATCAGCCCCAGCATTTT
CAARGGGVNQPQHF
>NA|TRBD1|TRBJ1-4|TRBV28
TGTGCCAGCAGTTTATCCGGACAGGGTATGAATGAAAAACTGTTTTTT
CASSLSGQGMNEKLFF
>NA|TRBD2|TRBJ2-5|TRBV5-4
TGTGCCAGCAGCACTAGCGGGGGGGCGCGGGAGACCCAGTACTTC
CASSTSGGARETQYF
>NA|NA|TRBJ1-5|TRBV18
TGTGCCAGCTCACCATTCAGGACCGGGGGGGAGGGCAATCAGCCCCAGCATTTT
CASSPFRTGGEGNQPQHF
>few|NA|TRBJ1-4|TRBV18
TGTGCCAGCCAGGAACGAGGGACTAATGAAAAACTGTTTTTT
CASQERGTNEKLFF
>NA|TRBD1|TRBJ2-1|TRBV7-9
TGTGCCAGCACCTCAACAGGGGTACGGGCGTGGGAGCAGTTCTTC
CASTSTGVRAWEQFF
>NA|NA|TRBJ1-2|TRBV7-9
TGTGCCAGCAGCTTCGGGGGAGGGAACTATGGCTACACCTTC
CASSFGGGNYGYTF
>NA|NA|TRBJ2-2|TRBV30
TGTGCCTGGTCGAGGAGCGGCACCGGGGAGCTGTTTTTT
CAWSRSGTGELFF
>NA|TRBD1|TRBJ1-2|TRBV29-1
TGCAGCGGGACAGGAGAAAACTATGGCTACACCTTC
CSGTGENYGYTF
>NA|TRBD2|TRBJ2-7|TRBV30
TGTGCCTGGAGTGGACTAGCGGGGGCCTACGAGCAGTACTTC
CAWSGLAGAYEQYF
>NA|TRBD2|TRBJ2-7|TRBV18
TGTGCCAGCTCACCACCGGGTAGCGGGAGGGCCTACGAGCAGTACTTC
CASSPPGSGRAYEQYF
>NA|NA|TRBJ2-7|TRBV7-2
TGTGCCAGCAGCTATGGGGGAGCCGTCGAGCAGTACTTC
CASSYGGAVEQYF
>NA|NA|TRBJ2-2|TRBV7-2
TGTGCCAGCAGAGGACTGTCCGCGAACACCGGGGAGCTGTTTTTT
CASRGLSANTGELFF
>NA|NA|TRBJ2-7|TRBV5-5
TGTGCCAGCAGCTTGGTCGGGACGGCCTCCTTCGAGCAGTACTTC
CASSLVGTASFEQYF
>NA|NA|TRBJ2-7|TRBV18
TGTGCCAGCTCACCAGCAGGGTCCCTCGAGCAGTACTTC
CASSPAGSLEQYF
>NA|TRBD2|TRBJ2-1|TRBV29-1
TGCAGCGTCACTAACCCCAAGACTAGCGGAGGAACCTACAATGAGCAGTTCTTC
CSVTNPKTSGGTYNEQFF
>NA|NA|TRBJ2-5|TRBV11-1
TGTGCCAGCACCTTAGAGGGGTCATCGAACCAAGAGACCCAGTACTTC
CASTLEGSSNQETQYF
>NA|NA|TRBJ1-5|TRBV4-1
TGCGCCAGCAGCCAGGGTATTAGGGGGGAACAGCCCCAGCATTTT
CASSQGIRGEQPQHF
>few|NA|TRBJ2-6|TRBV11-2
TGTGCCAGCAGGTTCTCTGGGGCCAACGTCCTGACTTTC
CASRFSGANVLTF
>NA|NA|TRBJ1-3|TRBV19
TGTGCCAGTCGTACGATGGGATACAACACCATATATTTT
CASRTMGYNTIYF
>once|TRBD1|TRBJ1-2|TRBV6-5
TGTGCCAGCAGGCTCCGGGACAGTGGTCCCTATGGCTACACCTTC
CASRLRDSGPYGYTF
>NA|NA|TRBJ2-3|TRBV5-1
TGCGCCAGCAGCTTGAGACCAGGGTCTGATACGCAGTATTTT
CASSLRPGSDTQYF
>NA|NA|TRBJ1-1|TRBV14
TGTGCCAGCAGCCAACCGCCCGCGGGAATCAAAACTGAAGCTTTCTTT
CASSQPPAGIKTEAFF
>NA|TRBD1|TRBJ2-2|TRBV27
TGTGCCAGCAGCTCCAATCCGGGACAGAAAAACACCGGGGAGCTGTTTTTT
CASSSNPGQKNTGELFF
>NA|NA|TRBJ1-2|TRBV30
TGTGCCTGGAGTCGGGGGGGGGCCTATGGCTACACCTTC
CAWSRGGAYGYTF
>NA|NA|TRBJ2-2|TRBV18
TGTGCCAGCTCACCAGGGAGGAACACCGGGGAGCTGTTTTTT
CASSPGRNTGELFF
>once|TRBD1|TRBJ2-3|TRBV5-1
TGCGCCAGCAGCTCGCCCAAGACAGGGGTAACAGATACGCAGTATTTT
CASSSPKTGVTDTQYF
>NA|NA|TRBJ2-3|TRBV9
TGTGCCAGCAGCGTAGAGCCTAGCACAGATACGCAGTATTTT
CASSVEPSTDTQYF
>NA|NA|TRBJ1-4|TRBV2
TGTGCCAGCAGGCAGGGTTCAACTAATGAAAAACTGTTTTTT
CASRQGSTNEKLFF
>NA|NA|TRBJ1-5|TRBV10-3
TGTGCCACCGGTAAGGGCAGGGAGAGACAGCCCCAGCATTTT
CATGKGRERQPQHF
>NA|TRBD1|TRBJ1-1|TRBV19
TGTGCCAGTAGTACCCCGGACAGGGGGAACACTGAAGCTTTCTTT
CASSTPDRGNTEAFF
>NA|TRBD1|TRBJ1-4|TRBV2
TGTGCCAGCAGGCGGGACAGGTCTAATGAAAAACTGTTTTTT
CASRRDRSNEKLFF
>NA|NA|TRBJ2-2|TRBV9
TGTGCCAGCAGCGTAAGTTTGGGGCGGATCCGCGCGAACACCGGGGAGCTGTTTTTT
CASSVSLGRIRANTGELFF
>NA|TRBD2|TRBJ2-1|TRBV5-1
TGCGCCAGCAGAGGGACTAGCCAGGCCAATGAGCAGTTCTTC
CASRGTSQANEQFF
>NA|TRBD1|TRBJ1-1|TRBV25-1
TGTGCCAGCAGTCGACAGGGTTCCACTGAAGCTTTCTTT
CASSRQGSTEAFF
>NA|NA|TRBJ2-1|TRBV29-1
TGCAGCGTTGAAGGGGTAACCTACAATGAGCAGTTCTTC
CSVEGVTYNEQFF